The source of this T cell receptor (beta chain) is a study of cytomegalovirus exposure and HLA in healthy donors. The study, taken as a whole, reports: For most TCR beta V segments, an earlier analysis put the productive rate at about 87% or about 30% of the time. Reported results showed that the classifier diagnosed cytomegalovirus status with high specificity and sensitivity.

CDR3 length equals 15 residues. V was clipped by 7 bases and J by 2 bases; unmatched bases: 7. Germline V lookup: CDR1 MNHEY, CDR2 SVGAGI. This PCR relied on a set of 60 Vbeta primers and 13 Jbeta primers. Sequencing used immunoSEQ multiplex PCR; TCRdb keeps in-frame clones, though not all of them. The profile covers approximately 130,000 clones, with around 84% appearing a single time and about 1.8% taken by the ten largest. A remark on this clone: Its matching antigen is unknown.

The chain carries TRBV6-5 and TRBJ1-2; 10 nucleotides line up with TRBD1. Sequencing was performed on PBMCs. This TCR came from a man between 18 and 35 years old in good health and CMV-seronegative. The CDR3 reads CASKPGQGGNYGYTF. Written as DNA, the CDR3 is TGTGCCAGCAAACCCGGACAGGGGGGGAACTATGGCTACACCTTC.